The 19 T cell receptor beta chains listed next were all sequenced from one sample in a study of technical replicates of blood from a few donors. Repertoires were generated with immunoSEQ multiplex PCR, while TCRdb's copy carries only in-frame clones and drops some. Of about 72,000 clones in the sample, more than 90% were seen once. Sequencing used T cells isolated from PBMCs. Source of these receptors: a human donor in good health.

V gene TRBV29-1 combines with J gene TRBJ2-7, with 9 bases that match TRBD2. V trimming: 4 bases; J trimming: 0 bases; junction bases outside the gene matches: 10. Germline loops: CDR1 SQVTM, CDR2 ANQGSEA. The CDR3 consists of 16 residues. In DNA form, the CDR3 reads TGCAGCGTTGCCCCCGTAGCGGGGGCGAGCTCCTACGAGCAGTACTTC. It specifies CSVAPVAGASSYEQYF.

This rearrangement joins TRBV11-2 to TRBJ2-7; D possibly corresponds to TRBD1 (5 bases). Germline lookup yields CDR1 SGHAT and CDR2 FQNNGV. V gave up 5 bases and J gave up 3 bases, with 17 bases separating them. CDR3 length equals 15 residues. Here the CDR3 DNA reads TGTGCCAGCAGCGAGGCGGACACTGCAAACTACGAGCAGTACTTC. Amino acids: CASSEADTANYEQYF.

The chain combines TRBV6-4 with TRBJ2-7, with TRBD1 matching over 8 bases. The germline V gene encodes CDR1 MRHNA and CDR2 SNTAGT. The CDR3 consists of 15 residues. V shed 6 bases, J shed 3 bases, and the junction held 10 bases outside the gene matches. CDR3 nucleotides: TGTGCCAGCAGGGCAGGGGGCACTTCTCACTACGAGCAGTACTTC. Its protein product is CASRAGGTSHYEQYF.

The chain has TRBV2 and TRBJ2-1; 11 nucleotides agree with TRBD2. CDR3 size: 16 residues. The germline gives CDR1 SNHLY, CDR2 FYNNEI. The J segment lost 4 bases and the V segment lost 6 bases, leaving 8 bases of the junction unmatched. The CDR3 region has the DNA TGTGCCAGCAGCCCTTTGACTAGCGGGGTGTACAATGAGCAGTTCTTC. Translated, it gives CASSPLTSGVYNEQFF. Full variable domain (remainder filled in from reference TRBV2 and TRBJ2-1): EPEVTQTPSHQVTQMGQEVILRCVPISNHLYFYWYRQILGQKVEFLVSFYNNEISEKSEIFDDQFSVERPDGSNFTLKIRSTKLEDSAMYFCASSPLTSGVYNEQFFGPGTRLTVL.

The chain employs TRBV19 and TRBJ2-2; TRBD1 is a possible D gene (6 bases). Germline CDR1 reads LNHDA; CDR2 reads SQIVND (reference sequence). This CDR3 region has 17 residues. The ends were cut back, 0 bases at V and 3 bases at J, with 14 bases in the middle. The CDR3 DNA reads as TGTGCCAGTAGTATAGAAGCAGGGACATACTACACCGGGGAGCTGTTTTTT. As protein: CASSIEAGTYYTGELFF.

The chain combines TRBV6-5 with TRBJ2-7, with D possibly matching TRBD1 (6 bases). Germline assignment: CDR1 MNHEY and CDR2 SVGAGI. Trimming left V 4 bases short and J 5 bases short, with 9 bases between. The CDR3 sequence is 12 residues long. The CDR3 coding sequence is TGTGCCAGCAGTTCAGGGGCACACGAGCAGTACTTC. It translates to CASSSGAHEQYF.

V is TRBV10-3 and J is TRBJ2-1, with TRBD2 matching 14 bases. The germline V gene encodes CDR1 ENHRY and CDR2 SYGVKD. This CDR3 comprises 15 residues. Trimming at V came to 8 bases and at J to 1 base, leaving 1 base not matched to a gene. The CDR3 loop reads CAIGTSGRSYNEQFF. As DNA, the CDR3 is TGTGCCATCGGGACTAGCGGGAGATCCTACAATGAGCAGTTCTTC.

This clone was recorded once. The rearrangement links TRBV15 to TRBJ1-2; D unresolved. V was trimmed by 1 base and J by 3 bases, leaving 6 bases between them. CDR1 and CDR2 (germline): LNHNV, YYDKDF (reference sequence). The CDR3 covers 13 residues. CDR3 sequence: CATSRGQDYGYTF. CDR3 coding DNA: TGTGCCACCAGCAGAGGGCAGGACTATGGCTACACCTTC.

The chain is built from TRBV6-5 and TRBJ2-3, with no clear D. The CDR3 runs 16 residues. Germline V gives CDR1 MNHEY, CDR2 SVGAGI. V shed 0 bases and J shed 1 base, with 11 bases lying between them. The CDR3 sequence: CASSYSRIVGTDTQYF. CDR3 sequence (DNA): TGTGCCAGCAGTTACTCCAGGATAGTCGGCACAGATACGCAGTATTTT.

This clone has just one count. The chain combines TRBV6-5 with TRBJ2-7; tentative D call: TRBD2 (5 bases). The CDR3 contains 13 residues. Germline values: CDR1 MNHEY, CDR2 SVGAGI. Trimming shortened V by 2 bases and J by 6 bases, and 11 bases separated the two germline ends. The CDR3 DNA is TGTGCCAGCAGTTACGACCGGGGTACCGAGCAGTACTTC. Protein: CASSYDRGTEQYF.

The chain couples TRBV5-1 to TRBJ2-2, with 10 bases matching TRBD2. Losses at the gene ends were 4 bases for V and 2 bases for J; bases not matched to a gene: 5. This CDR3 spans 16 amino acids. Germline-derived CDR1 and CDR2 are SGHRS and YFSETQ. CDR3 DNA sequence: TGCGCCAGCAGCCCTAGGACTAGCGGAAACACCGGGGAGCTGTTTTTT. Amino acids: CASSPRTSGNTGELFF.

The rearrangement links TRBV4-1 to TRBJ1-5, with D tentatively TRBD1 (6 bases). This CDR3 comprises 16 residues. V lost 3 bases to trimming and J lost 1 base, with 13 bases between them. CDR1 MGHRA and CDR2 YSYEKL come from the germline V gene. The CDR3 DNA reads TGCGCCAGCAGCCATGCGGGGGGGGGCAGCAATCAGCCCCAGCATTTT. Residues: CASSHAGGGSNQPQHF.

This clone showed up just a few times. The CDR3 here is CASSRGQINEKLFF. As DNA, the CDR3 is TGTGCCAGTAGTAGGGGACAGATTAATGAAAAACTGTTTTTT. The rearrangement joins TRBV19 to TRBJ1-4; 7 nucleotides match TRBD1. V lost 4 bases to trimming and J lost 4 bases; unmatched junction nucleotides: 3. CDR1 LNHDA and CDR2 SQIVND come from the germline V gene (reference sequence). The CDR3 spans 14 residues.

The V and J genes are TRBV11-2 and TRBJ1-1; D gene ambiguous. V dropped 5 bases and J dropped 11 bases, with 12 bases sitting between them. The CDR3 runs to 11 residues. Germline V gene data show CDR1 as SGHAT and CDR2 as FQNNGV. The CDR3 reads CASSIRSEAFF. CDR3 DNA: TGTGCCAGCAGCATACGGTCCGAGGCTTTCTTT.

The CDR3, as DNA: TGTGCCAGCACGTCTAGCGGATACAATGAGCAGTTCTTC. It encodes CASTSSGYNEQFF. The genes are TRBV2 and TRBJ2-1; 7 nucleotides agree with TRBD2. V was clipped by 7 bases and J by 4 bases; unmatched bases: 4. CDR3 size: 13 residues. Germline V lookup: CDR1 SNHLY, CDR2 FYNNEI.

The V call is TRBV19, the J call TRBJ1-1; D is undetermined. Trimming left V 4 bases short and J 4 bases short, with 10 bases between. CDR1 LNHDA and CDR2 SQIVND come from the germline V gene (reference sequence). There are 13 residues in the CDR3. For the CDR3, the DNA is TGTGCCAGTAGTAAAGGTGGAGGCACTGAAGCTTTCTTT. Its protein product is CASSKGGGTEAFF.

The CDR3 loop reads CASSLTGGLTSTYEQYF. The CDR3 region has the DNA TGTGCCAGCAGCCTAACAGGGGGTTTAACCTCCACCTACGAGCAGTACTTC. This chain joins TRBV28 and TRBJ2-7, with 8 bases lining up with TRBD1. V trimming: 6 bases; J trimming: 2 bases; junction bases outside the gene matches: 15. The CDR3 has 17 amino acids. Germline V gene data show CDR1 as MDHEN and CDR2 as SYDVKM.

The gene calls are TRBV5-1 and TRBJ2-7; 7 bases agree with TRBD1. The CDR3 loop spans 15 amino acids. Trimming removed 4 bases from V and 4 bases from J; junction bases left unmatched: 11. The germline CDR1 and CDR2 sequences are SGHRS and YFSETQ. The CDR3 DNA is TGCGCCAGCAGCAGGGGACAGCGAACGGTATACGAGCAGTACTTC. Translation gives CASSRGQRTVYEQYF.

This clone was detected once. The chain carries TRBV6-5 and TRBJ1-1; TRBD1 aligns across 12 bases. This CDR3 has 15 residues. Germline CDR1 reads MNHEY; CDR2 reads SVGAGI. With 6 bases clipped from V and 10 bases from J, the junction kept 12 bases outside the gene matches. CDR3 DNA sequence: TGTGCCAGCAGGTCACCGGGACAGGGGGCTCTTTTAGCTTTCTTT. This translates into CASRSPGQGALLAFF.